This T cell receptor beta chain was sequenced for a study of CD8+ T cells in alopecia areata. Study-level findings and limits: Numerous clones, expanded in lesions, remained in scalp and blood during tofacitinib.

CDR1 ENHRY and CDR2 SYGVKD come from the germline V gene. CDR3 size: 17 residues. V lost 0 bases to trimming and J lost 0 bases, with 13 bases between them. Treatment given: oral pan-JAK inhibitor, 5-10 mg twice daily. Regarding this clone: What it recognizes is unknown.

Once RNA had been extracted, it was reverse transcribed into cDNA to act as the sequencing template. The table came from immunoSEQ multiplex PCR; TCRdb's copy has only in-frame clones and leaves some out. Here the sample spans 250,000 to 350,000 clones, about 60% being singletons. The source material was CD4+ T cells sorted from blood, sampled around week 54, from a patient treated with tofacitinib. The receptor comes from a human donor with alopecia areata. The genes are TRBV10-3 and TRBJ2-3; D assignment may be TRBD1 or TRBD2 (5 bases each). The CDR3, as DNA: TGTGCCATCAGTGAGTCGATGGGGACCTCTAGCACAGATACGCAGTATTTT. Its protein is CAISESMGTSSTDTQYF.